This T cell receptor (beta chain) appears in the sequencing data of a study of blood T cell repertoires in COVID-19. The overall study: Sites across the United States, Italy and Spain contributed samples from acute and convalescent COVID-19. Sources were T cells, B-cell-depleted T cells, or PBMCs; the material itself was cDNA or gDNA.

This clone occurred once. After removal of 5 bases from V and 2 bases from J, the junction contained 9 bases not matched to a gene. Germline values: CDR1 LNHDA, CDR2 SQIVND (reference sequence). The CDR3 length is 16 residues. Source study methods: By means of reference gene primer amplification, nucleated cell counts were estimated. The data were produced by immunoSEQ multiplex PCR, yet TCRdb's version contains in-frame clones alone and is incomplete. The D gene and trimming were derived from the DNA, and the V and J assignments and clone size from that table. The table lists about 27,000 clones, roughly nine tenths of them singletons.

Sample: peripheral blood. The rearrangement uses TRBV19 and TRBJ2-1, with 7 positions matching TRBD1. The sequence was collected from a human donor with active COVID-19. The donor label of this sample is uncertain. CDR3 nucleotide sequence: TGTGCCAGTAGTCCCTGGGACACAGGGGCCTACAATGAGCAGTTCTTC. It specifies CASSPWDTGAYNEQFF.